These 20 T cell receptor beta chains came from one sample sequenced in a study of blood T cell repertoires in COVID-19. TCRdb's copy holds only in-frame clones and misses some; the assay was immunoSEQ multiplex PCR. The table shows 200,000 to 250,000 clones, with approximately 78% occurring only once. Sequencing input: peripheral blood. The receptors here all came from an elderly woman with acute or convalescent COVID-19.

In this sample, this clone turned up a few times. This rearrangement joins TRBV15 to TRBJ1-2, with no clear D. Germline V gene data show CDR1 as LNHNV and CDR2 as YYDKDF (reference sequence). Trimming pared 1 base from V and 1 base from J, leaving 13 bases between. This CDR3 has 16 amino acids. The chain's CDR3 is CATSRASAVLNYGYTF. As DNA, the CDR3 is TGTGCCACCAGCAGAGCCAGTGCAGTCCTTAACTATGGCTACACCTTC. Looking up the rest from reference TRBV15 and TRBJ1-2 gives the full variable domain: DAMVIQNPRYQVTQFGKPVTLSCSQTLNHNVMYWYQQKSSQAPKLLFHYYDKDFNNEADTPDNFQSRRPNTSFCFLDIRSPGLGDTAMYLCATSRASAVLNYGYTFGSGTRLTVV.

This chain connects TRBV4-3 to TRBJ2-3; D ambiguous. Trimming pared 2 bases from V and 4 bases from J, leaving 22 bases between. Germline loops: CDR1 LGHNA, CDR2 YSLEER. CDR3 size: 18 residues. CDR3 protein: CASSQQDVIRGVPDTQYF. The CDR3 DNA is TGCGCCAGCAGCCAACAAGATGTTATCCGAGGAGTGCCAGATACGCAGTATTTT.

The rearrangement uses TRBV11-2 and TRBJ1-4, with D tentatively TRBD1 (5 bases). Between the trimmed V and J ends, which lost 5 bases and 8 bases, there was a span of 18 bases. This CDR3 is 15 amino acids long. The germline gives CDR1 SGHAT, CDR2 FQNNGV. The CDR3: CASSPTPGGGEKLFF. The CDR3 nucleotides read TGTGCCAGCAGCCCGACCCCCGGGGGTGGAGAAAAACTGTTTTTT.

The chain is built from TRBV14 and TRBJ1-4; 10 nucleotides line up with TRBD1. The germline gives CDR1 SGHDN, CDR2 FVKESK. The trim removed 4 bases at V and 7 bases at J, leaving 3 bases unmatched. The CDR3 consists of 14 residues. CDR3 coding DNA: TGTGCCAGCAGCCGGGACAGGGGAGGTGAAAAACTGTTTTTT. Translating it yields CASSRDRGGEKLFF.

The rearrangement uses TRBV9 and TRBJ2-7, with no clear D. The CDR3 extends over 14 amino acids. Trimming removed 0 bases from V and 4 bases from J, with 11 bases in between. Germline assignment: CDR1 SGDLS and CDR2 YYNGEE. CDR3 loop: CASSVVSFEYEQYF. CDR3 nucleotides: TGTGCCAGCAGCGTAGTGTCCTTTGAGTACGAGCAGTACTTC.

This rearrangement joins TRBV10-3 to TRBJ2-7; D is perhaps TRBD2 (6 bases). Germline CDR1 and CDR2: ENHRY and SYGVKD. The V end was cut by 4 bases, the J end by 2 bases, with 12 bases between. The CDR3 totals 14 residues. The DNA for the CDR3 is TGTGCCATCAGTGGGGCGGGATCAGCCTACGAGCAGTACTTC. It encodes CAISGAGSAYEQYF.

In its sample, this clone was seen a few times. The CDR3 coding sequence is TGTGCCAGCAGTGAATATCACAGCTCCTACGAGCAGTACTTC. This sequence encodes CASSEYHSSYEQYF. V and J are TRBV25-1 and TRBJ2-7; D gene ambiguous. V lost 0 bases to trimming and J lost 0 bases, with 6 bases between them. CDR3 length: 14 residues. CDR1 and CDR2 (germline): MGHDK, SYGVNS.

V usage is TRBV5-1 and J usage is TRBJ1-4; 7 positions match TRBD1. Germline CDR1 is SGHRS and CDR2 is YFSETQ. V shed 8 bases, J shed 3 bases, and the junction held 4 bases outside the gene matches. CDR3 length: 13 amino acids. CDR3 DNA sequence: TGCGCCAGTAGTGGGACAGCTAATGAAAAACTGTTTTTT. This encodes CASSGTANEKLFF. The whole variable domain, remainder taken from reference TRBV5-1 and TRBJ1-4, is KAGVTQTPRYLIKTRGQQVTLSCSPISGHRSVSWYQQTPGQGLQFLFEYFSETQRNKGNFPGRFSGRQFSNSRSEMNVSTLELGDSALYLCASSGTANEKLFFGSGTQLSVL.

V usage is TRBV6-5 and J usage is TRBJ2-1; a weak D match, TRBD2 (6 bases). V lost 8 bases to trimming and J lost 5 bases, with 13 bases between them. Per germline, CDR1 MNHEY and CDR2 SVGAGI. CDR3 length equals 13 residues. CDR3 DNA: TGTGCCAGCCGACGGGAGAGCGACAATGAGCAGTTCTTC. It encodes CASRRESDNEQFF.

This sequence joins TRBV6-5 and TRBJ2-1, with 12 bases identical to TRBD1. V lost 6 bases to trimming and J lost 8 bases; unmatched junction nucleotides: 8. Germline V lookup: CDR1 MNHEY, CDR2 SVGAGI. This CDR3 contains 15 residues. In DNA form, the CDR3 reads TGTGCCAGCAGGGGTAGGGACAGGGGGCAAGATGAGCAGTTCTTC. Translated: CASRGRDRGQDEQFF.

This chain connects TRBV11-3 to TRBJ2-7; maybe TRBD2 (5 bases). The CDR3 contains 16 residues. The ends were cut back, 4 bases at V and 0 bases at J, with 16 bases in the middle. Germline V gene lookup returns CDR1 SGHNT and CDR2 YENEEA. CDR3 sequence: CASSSGFGSSSYEQYF. The CDR3 DNA follows: TGTGCCAGCAGCTCAGGATTTGGGAGCAGCTCCTACGAGCAGTACTTC. Filled out from reference TRBV11-3 and TRBJ2-7, the complete variable domain reads EAGVVQSPRYKIIEKKQPVAFWCNPISGHNTLYWYLQNLGQGPELLIRYENEEAVDDSQLPKDRFSAERLKGVDSTLKIQPAELGDSAVYLCASSSGFGSSSYEQYFGPGTRLTVT.

The table lists this clone with a few counts. This sequence joins TRBV6-6 and TRBJ1-5; D may be TRBD1 (5 bases). V was cut by 1 base and J by 2 bases, with 12 bases left in between. Germline V gene sequence: CDR1 MNHNY, CDR2 SVGAGI (reference sequence). The CDR3 is 16 amino acids. In DNA form, the CDR3 reads TGTGCCAGCAGTTACTGGGGCCGGGTCGGCAATCAGCCCCAGCATTTT. Its translation: CASSYWGRVGNQPQHF.

The chain employs TRBV18 and TRBJ2-7; 8 bases are a match to TRBD2. The CDR3 contains 15 residues. The ends lost 2 bases at V and 2 bases at J; junction bases unmatched: 5. The germline gives CDR1 KGHSH, CDR2 LQKENI. The CDR3 sequence: CASSPGERETYEQYF. The CDR3 nucleotides read TGTGCCAGCTCACCAGGCGAGCGGGAGACCTACGAGCAGTACTTC.

V and J are TRBV27 and TRBJ1-1, with TRBD1 matching 8 bases. The CDR3 contains 14 residues. V was pared by 5 bases and J by 3 bases, with 5 bases of the junction left unmatched. CDR1 is MNHEY, CDR2 SMNVEV, per germline (reference sequence). CDR3 protein: CASSLRGLHTEAFF. For the CDR3, the DNA is TGTGCCAGCAGTCTCAGGGGGCTGCACACTGAAGCTTTCTTT.

V usage is TRBV6-5 and J usage is TRBJ2-7; 11 bases align to TRBD2. Germline V gene sequence: CDR1 MNHEY, CDR2 SVGAGI. There are 15 residues in the CDR3. The V segment lost 5 bases and the J segment 2 bases; nucleotides outside the gene matches: 5. The CDR3 sequence is CASSPGLAVTYEQYF. DNA for the CDR3: TGTGCCAGCAGTCCGGGACTAGCGGTAACCTACGAGCAGTACTTC.

The gene calls are TRBV15 and TRBJ1-3; D unclear. Germline V gene data show CDR1 as LNHNV and CDR2 as YYDKDF (reference sequence). V shed 8 bases and J shed 0 bases, with 11 bases lying between them. This CDR3 is built from 14 residues. The CDR3: CATREQLSGNTIYF. The CDR3 DNA reads as TGTGCCACCCGCGAACAGCTCTCTGGAAACACCATATATTTT.

The chain couples TRBV5-8 to TRBJ1-1, with 11 positions matching TRBD1. The CDR3 extends over 14 amino acids. V gave up 5 bases and J gave up 8 bases; unmatched junction bases: 8. The germline CDR1 and CDR2 sequences are SGHTS and YDEGEE. The CDR3 DNA follows: TGTGCCAGCAGTCGGACAGGGGGCCCGTCGGAAGCTTTCTTT. This sequence encodes CASSRTGGPSEAFF.

The sample holds one count of this clone. The rearrangement links TRBV5-1 to TRBJ2-3; a weak D match, TRBD2 (5 bases). The CDR3 covers 15 residues. The germline V and J ends were trimmed by 1 base and 0 bases, with 9 bases remaining between them. From germline, CDR1 is SGHRS and CDR2 YFSETQ. The CDR3 nucleotides read TGCGCCAGCAGCTTGCCCGGGGTAAGCACAGATACGCAGTATTTT. Its protein is CASSLPGVSTDTQYF.

The chain uses TRBV6-2 or TRBV6-3 and TRBJ2-3; maybe TRBD2 (6 bases). The germline CDR1 and CDR2 sequences are MNHEY and SVGEGT. CDR3 length: 14 amino acids. V gave up 5 bases and J gave up 1 base, with 10 bases separating them. CDR3 DNA: TGTGCCAGCAGTCCCGGGACTGGCACAGATACGCAGTATTTT. It yields the protein CASSPGTGTDTQYF.

This clone was seen more than once but under ten times. The chain has TRBV4-1 and TRBJ2-3, with 8 bases identical to TRBD1. Unmatched junction bases numbered 4, after V lost 5 bases and J lost 0 bases. The CDR3 length is 15 residues. From germline, CDR1 is MGHRA and CDR2 YSYEKL. Here the CDR3 DNA reads TGCGCCAGCAGCTTTACAGGGGGTAGCACAGATACGCAGTATTTT. This encodes CASSFTGGSTDTQYF.